A selection of T cell receptor beta chains follows, all from one sample in a study of spatial heterogeneity in lung cancer. TCRdb used MiXCR to reprocess the 5' RACE reads, holding one entry per CDR3 protein. Here the sample spans roughly 14,000 distinct CDR3 sequences, 5.5% to 7% being singletons. The source material was PBMCs, sampled at follow-up. The receptor source for this set is a male donor with early-stage non-small cell lung cancer. CDR3s include the opening cysteine and the closing phenylalanine or tryptophan. The order of the fields is D gene, CDR3 length, V gene, J gene, clone size, CDR3 protein, CDR3 DNA. A D gene is named only where the DNA matches it firmly. The size entry is marked missing in some rows and otherwise reads once, few, many or a size class.

>-|13|TRBV7-9|TRBJ2-3|medium-sized
CASSQDFTDTQYF
TGTGCCAGCAGCCAGGACTTCACAGATACGCAGTATTTT
>-|15|TRBV28|TRBJ2-6|many
CASTVGGSGANVLTF
TGTGCCAGCACCGTCGGCGGCTCGGGGGCCAACGTCCTGACTTTC
>-|14|TRBV12-3/TRBV12-4|TRBJ1-1|many
CASSPRRSNTEAFF
TGTGCCAGCAGTCCGCGACGGTCCAACACTGAAGCTTTCTTT
>-|13|TRBV3-1|TRBJ1-1|many
CASSQVGNTEAFF
TGTGCCAGCAGCCAAGTTGGGAACACTGAAGCTTTCTTT
>-|12|TRBV7-3|TRBJ2-3|-
CASSSAGDTQYF
TGTGCCAGCAGCTCCGCCGGAGATACGCAGTATTTT
>-|18|TRBV5-6|TRBJ1-4|few
CASSLVGGDLATNEKLFF
TGTGCCAGCAGCTTGGTAGGGGGGGACCTCGCAACTAATGAAAAACTGTTTTTT
>TRBD1|14|TRBV7-9|TRBJ1-2|many
CASSTLTGSYGYTF
TGTGCCAGCAGCACCCTGACAGGGAGCTATGGCTACACCTTC
>TRBD1|13|TRBV18|TRBJ1-5|many
CASSPGQNQPQHF
TGTGCCAGCTCCCCGGGACAGAATCAGCCCCAGCATTTT
>-|14|TRBV28|TRBJ1-2|many
CASPYEAGTHGYTF
TGTGCCAGCCCTTATGAGGCAGGGACCCATGGCTACACCTTC
>-|14|TRBV5-1|TRBJ2-7|many
CASSLGFEGREQYF
TGCGCCAGCAGCTTGGGGTTTGAGGGCCGGGAGCAGTACTTC
>-|14|TRBV20-1|TRBJ2-5|medium-sized
CSARKDLSRETQYF
TGCAGTGCCAGGAAGGACTTAAGCCGAGAGACCCAGTACTTC